Listed below are T cell receptor beta chains from one sample, sequenced in a study of radiation and T cells in renal cell carcinoma. This table comes from immunoSEQ multiplex PCR, and its TCRdb copy is limited to in-frame clones, with some not included. The sample carries under 200,000 clones, approximately 90% recorded once. This specimen consisted of blood, obtained from a patient whose treatment included radiotherapy and nephrectomy. The source is a woman aged 50 to 60 with renal cell carcinoma. Each CDR3 is given with its conserved first and last residue. Fields, in order: clone size, V gene, J gene, D gene, CDR3 DNA, CDR3 protein. The D gene is left open where the match is weak. Expanded clones get a size class; other rows say once, few or many, or leave the size out.

NA	TRBV18	TRBJ1-6	TRBD1	TGTGCCAGCTCTTCCTCCCCAACAGGGGATAATTCACCCCTCCACTTT	CASSSSPTGDNSPLHF
NA	TRBV6-5	TRBJ2-1	NA	TGTGCCAGCAGTTACTCTGGGTTTGGGCAGTTCTTC	CASSYSGFGQFF
NA	TRBV18	TRBJ2-3	TRBD2	TGTGCCAGCTCCCGGACTAGCGGGAGCACAGATACGCAGTATTTT	CASSRTSGSTDTQYF
NA	TRBV9	TRBJ2-5	NA	TGTGCCAGCAGCGTAGGTCCCGCCGGGAAACGCGGGGTCCAAGAGACCCAGTACTTC	CASSVGPAGKRGVQETQYF
NA	TRBV10-3	TRBJ2-2	NA	TGTGCCATCAGATCCGGGACCACGGGCACCGGGGAGCTGTTTTTT	CAIRSGTTGTGELFF
NA	TRBV7-9	TRBJ2-7	TRBD1	TGTGCCAGCAGCCCCCTCATAGGGACAGGGAGCTCCTACGAGCAGTACTTC	CASSPLIGTGSSYEQYF
NA	TRBV4-3	TRBJ2-7	NA	TGCGCCAGCAGCCAAGATTCCAGGGGGGACGAGCAGTACTTC	CASSQDSRGDEQYF
NA	TRBV6-5	TRBJ2-7	TRBD1	TGTGCCTCCAGGGGACAGACCTACGAGCAGTACTTC	CASRGQTYEQYF
NA	TRBV7-6	TRBJ2-1	TRBD2	TGTGCCAGCAGCTTAGTATGGGCAAAAAACCTAGCGGGGAGCAATGAGCAGTTCTTC	CASSLVWAKNLAGSNEQFF
once	TRBV7-2	TRBJ2-7	NA	TGTGCCAGCAGCGAGGACAACTACGAGCAGTACTTC	CASSEDNYEQYF
once	TRBV10-3	TRBJ1-1	NA	TGTGCCATCCGGCTGGGGAGTGGCACTGAAGCTTTCTTT	CAIRLGSGTEAFF
few	TRBV19	TRBJ1-1	TRBD1	TGTGCCAGTAGCAGTTGGACAGGGCCGGGCACTGAAGCTTTCTTT	CASSSWTGPGTEAFF
NA	TRBV19	TRBJ2-5	NA	TGTGCCAGTAGTATGGGGGCGTCGCCAGGGGAGACCCAGTACTTC	CASSMGASPGETQYF
NA	TRBV2	TRBJ1-2	NA	TGTGCCAGCAGTGTTGCTAACTATGGCTACACCTTC	CASSVANYGYTF
NA	TRBV7-9	TRBJ1-1	TRBD1	TGTGCCAGCAGCTCTGGACAGGGGGGAGACACTGAAGCTTTCTTT	CASSSGQGGDTEAFF
NA	TRBV18	TRBJ1-1	NA	TGTGCCAGCTCACTGGGGGTGAACACTGAAGCTTTCTTT	CASSLGVNTEAFF
once	TRBV11-2	TRBJ1-1	NA	TGTGCCAGCAGTACAGACCCGAACACTGAAGCTTTCTTT	CASSTDPNTEAFF
NA	TRBV7-8	TRBJ1-3	NA	TGTGCCAGCAGCCCCCCCCGGAGCTCTGGAAACACCATATATTTT	CASSPPRSSGNTIYF
once	TRBV6-5	TRBJ1-2	TRBD1	TGTGCCAGCAGCCGGACAGGGGGCGCCCATGGCTACACCTTC	CASSRTGGAHGYTF
few	TRBV5-1	TRBJ1-1	NA	TGCGCCAGCAGCTTGGTTTCTAACACTGAAGCTTTCTTT	CASSLVSNTEAFF
once	TRBV5-1	TRBJ2-3	NA	TGCGCCAGCAGCTTGTGGTCTGGGACAGATACGCAGTATTTT	CASSLWSGTDTQYF
NA	TRBV5-1	TRBJ1-1	NA	TGCGCCAGCAGCTTGAGGCAGGGTTCCACTGAAGCTTTCTTT	CASSLRQGSTEAFF
NA	TRBV30	TRBJ1-2	NA	TGTGCCTGGAGTTCGGCCCCCTATGGCTACACCTTC	CAWSSAPYGYTF
NA	TRBV5-6	TRBJ1-2	TRBD1	TGTGCCAGCAGCTTGGTGGGGACAGGGTCAGGGCATGGCTACACCTTC	CASSLVGTGSGHGYTF
NA	TRBV7-7	TRBJ2-2	NA	TGTGCTAGCAGCGCACTTGACGGGGAGCTGTTTTTT	CASSALDGELFF
NA	TRBV16	TRBJ2-3	NA	TGTGCCAGCAGCCAACTCCGGGAGACAGGGTCAACAGATACGCAGTATTTT	CASSQLRETGSTDTQYF
NA	TRBV10-1	TRBJ2-2	TRBD1	TGCGCCAGCAGTCTACGTCACTCGTCATCCGGGACAGGGGGCCACGGGGAGCTGTTTTTT	CASSLRHSSSGTGGHGELFF
once	TRBV5-6	TRBJ2-5	NA	TGTGCCAGCAGCTTGGCTCTGGGACAAGAGACCCAGTACTTC	CASSLALGQETQYF
NA	TRBV2	TRBJ1-5	TRBD1	TGTGCCAGCAGTGGGCAGGGGGGGATAAATCAGCCCCAGCATTTT	CASSGQGGINQPQHF
NA	TRBV5-6	TRBJ2-7	TRBD2	TGTGCCAGCAGTTCGGGACTAGCTGTGGGCGAGCAGTACTTC	CASSSGLAVGEQYF
NA	TRBV7-3	TRBJ2-2	TRBD1	TGTGCCAGCAGCTTAGGTCCGAGGGGGACAGGGGATACCGGGGAGCTGTTTTTT	CASSLGPRGTGDTGELFF
NA	TRBV6-5	TRBJ1-4	TRBD1	TGTGCCAGCAGTTCCCCGCACAGGGGGGGGAGGGAAAAACTGTTTTTT	CASSSPHRGGREKLFF